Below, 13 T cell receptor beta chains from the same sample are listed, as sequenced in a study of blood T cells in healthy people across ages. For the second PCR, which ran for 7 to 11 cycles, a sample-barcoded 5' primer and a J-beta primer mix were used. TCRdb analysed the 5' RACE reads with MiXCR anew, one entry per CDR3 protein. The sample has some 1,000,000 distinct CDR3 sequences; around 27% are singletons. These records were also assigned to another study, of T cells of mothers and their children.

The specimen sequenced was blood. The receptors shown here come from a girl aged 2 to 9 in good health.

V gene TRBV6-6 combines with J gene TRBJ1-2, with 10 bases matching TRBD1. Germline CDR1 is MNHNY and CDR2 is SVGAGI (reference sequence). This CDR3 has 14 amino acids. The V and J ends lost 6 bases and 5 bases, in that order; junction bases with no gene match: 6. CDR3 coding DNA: TGTGCCAGCAGCAACATGGGACAGGGGTATGGCTACACCTTC. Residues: CASSNMGQGYGYTF.

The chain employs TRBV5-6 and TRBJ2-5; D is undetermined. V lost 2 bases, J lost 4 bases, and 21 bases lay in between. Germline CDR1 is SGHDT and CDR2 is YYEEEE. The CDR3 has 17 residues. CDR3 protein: CASSFLGRPVYAETQYF. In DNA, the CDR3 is TGTGCCAGCAGCTTTCTTGGCCGACCGGTGTACGCAGAGACCCAGTACTTC.

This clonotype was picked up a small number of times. The CDR3 DNA follows: TGTGCCAGCAGCTTAGCCTCACACGCGAGCCCCACAGATACGCAGTATTTT. Translating it yields CASSLASHASPTDTQYF. This chain uses TRBV7-2 with TRBJ2-3, with D uncertain. Trimming left V 0 bases short and J 2 bases short, with 15 bases between. The germline V gene encodes CDR1 SGHTA and CDR2 FQGNSA. The CDR3 loop spans 17 amino acids.

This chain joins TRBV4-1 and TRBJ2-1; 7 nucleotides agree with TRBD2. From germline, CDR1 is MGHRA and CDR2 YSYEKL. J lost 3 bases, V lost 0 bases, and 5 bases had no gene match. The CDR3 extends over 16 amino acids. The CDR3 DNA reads TGCGCCAGCAGCCAAGATTGGAGCGGGATCTACAATGAGCAGTTCTTC. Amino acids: CASSQDWSGIYNEQFF.

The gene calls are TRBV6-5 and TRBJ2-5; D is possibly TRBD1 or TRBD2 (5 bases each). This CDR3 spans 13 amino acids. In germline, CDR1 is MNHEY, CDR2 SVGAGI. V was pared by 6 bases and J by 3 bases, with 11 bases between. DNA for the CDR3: TGTGCCAGCAGACTGGGACCAAAAGAGACCCAGTACTTC. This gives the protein CASRLGPKETQYF.

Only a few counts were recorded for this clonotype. CDR3 protein: CASSLEEGMLKNIQYF. The DNA for the CDR3 is TGTGCCAGCAGTTTAGAGGAGGGAATGCTCAAAAACATTCAGTACTTC. The chain links TRBV12-3 or TRBV12-4 to TRBJ2-4; D might be TRBD2 (6 bases). V was clipped by 1 base and J by 3 bases, with 13 bases between them. The CDR3 totals 16 residues.

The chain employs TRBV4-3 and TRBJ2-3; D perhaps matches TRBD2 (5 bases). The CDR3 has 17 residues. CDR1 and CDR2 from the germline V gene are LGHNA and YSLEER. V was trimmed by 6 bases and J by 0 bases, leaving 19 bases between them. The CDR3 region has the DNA TGCGCCAGCAGAGGAACCTTATGGGAGAGGAGCACAGATACGCAGTATTTT. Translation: CASRGTLWERSTDTQYF.

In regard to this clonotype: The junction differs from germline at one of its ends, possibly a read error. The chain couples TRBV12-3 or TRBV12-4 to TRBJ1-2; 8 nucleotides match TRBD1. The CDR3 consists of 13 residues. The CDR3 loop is CTSRDRGRSGYTF. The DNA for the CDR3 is TGTACCAGCAGAGACAGGGGCAGAAGTGGCTACACCTTC.

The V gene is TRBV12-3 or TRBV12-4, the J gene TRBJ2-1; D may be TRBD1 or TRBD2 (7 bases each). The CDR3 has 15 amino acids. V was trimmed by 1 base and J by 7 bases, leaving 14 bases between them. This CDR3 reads CASSLGVRGGNEQFF. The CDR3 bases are TGTGCCAGCAGTTTAGGGGTCAGGGGGGGAAATGAGCAGTTCTTC.

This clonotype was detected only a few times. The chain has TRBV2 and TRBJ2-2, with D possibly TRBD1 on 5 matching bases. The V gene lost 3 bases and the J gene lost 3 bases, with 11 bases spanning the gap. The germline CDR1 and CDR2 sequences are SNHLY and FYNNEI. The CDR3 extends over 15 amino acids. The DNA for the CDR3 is TGTGCCAGCAGTGACGGCAGGGCCTACACCGGGGAGCTGTTTTTT. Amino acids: CASSDGRAYTGELFF.

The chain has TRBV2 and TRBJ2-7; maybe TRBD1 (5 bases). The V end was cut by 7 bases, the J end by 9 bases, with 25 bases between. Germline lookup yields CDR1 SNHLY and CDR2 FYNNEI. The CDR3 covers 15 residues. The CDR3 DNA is TGTGCCAGCAAATTGGGGCACACCCCGGCCCCCGGGCAGTACTTC. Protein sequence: CASKLGHTPAPGQYF.

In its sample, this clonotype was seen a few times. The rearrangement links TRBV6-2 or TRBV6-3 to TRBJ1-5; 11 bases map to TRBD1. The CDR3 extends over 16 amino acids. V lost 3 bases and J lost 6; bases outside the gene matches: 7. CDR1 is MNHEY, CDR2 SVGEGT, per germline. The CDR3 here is CASSYPGTGGSQPQHF. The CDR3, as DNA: TGTGCCAGCAGTTATCCCGGGACAGGGGGTTCTCAGCCCCAGCATTTT.

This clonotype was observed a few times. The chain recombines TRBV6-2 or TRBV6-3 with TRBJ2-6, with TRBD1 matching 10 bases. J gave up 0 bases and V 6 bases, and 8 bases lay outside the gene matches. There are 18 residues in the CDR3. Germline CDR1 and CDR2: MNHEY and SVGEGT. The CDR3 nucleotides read TGTGCCAGCAGATTGACAGGGGGCGTCATCTCTGGGGCCAACGTCCTGACTTTC. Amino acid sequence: CASRLTGGVISGANVLTF.